This T cell receptor (beta chain) was sequenced in a study of regulatory T cells in long-lasting Graves disease. Study-level points and caveats: Persistent cases of Graves' showed reduced TCR diversity relative to newly diagnosed patients.

Described time point: newly diagnosed GD, antithyroid drugs for less than 3 months. Researchers made the TCR library from RNA that was extracted from PBMCs. In building TCR beta libraries, iRepertoire HTBI primers were used together with Arm-PCR of CDR3 regions. TCRdb reprocessed the multiplex PCR reads with MiXCR, giving one entry per CDR3 protein. Of 520,000 or so distinct CDR3 sequences listed, more than 10% are singletons. Germline CDR1 SEHNR, CDR2 FQNEAQ (reference sequence). V dropped 5 bases and J dropped 0 bases, with 17 bases sitting between them. The CDR3 extends over 17 amino acids. This clonotype showed up many times. The antigen is undetermined. These data were also filed under a second study, of T cells in Graves' hyperthyroidism and ophthalmopathy. From that study: Diagnosing involved the use of clinical symptoms, serum thyroxine and TRAb, thyroid ultrasound and orbital computed tomography.

This chain joins TRBV7-9 and TRBJ2-1; no definite D call. The sequenced sample was peripheral blood mononuclear cells (PBMCs), obtained at new diagnosis, from a patient treated with antithyroid drugs. The sequence was collected from a young woman with Graves disease. The CDR3: CASSRMGPLSSYNEQFF. CDR3 in DNA: TGTGCCAGCAGCCGAATGGGCCCCTTGAGCTCCTACAATGAGCAGTTCTTC.